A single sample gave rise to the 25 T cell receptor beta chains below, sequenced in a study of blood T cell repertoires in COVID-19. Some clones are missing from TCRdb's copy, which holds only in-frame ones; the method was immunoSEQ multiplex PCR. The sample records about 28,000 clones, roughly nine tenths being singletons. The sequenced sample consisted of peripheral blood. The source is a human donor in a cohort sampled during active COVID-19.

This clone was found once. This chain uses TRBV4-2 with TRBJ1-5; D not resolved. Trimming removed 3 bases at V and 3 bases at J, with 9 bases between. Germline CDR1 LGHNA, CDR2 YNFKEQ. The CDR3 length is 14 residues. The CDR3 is CASSHTGNNQPQHF. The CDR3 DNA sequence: TGTGCCAGCAGCCATACGGGTAACAATCAGCCCCAGCATTTT.

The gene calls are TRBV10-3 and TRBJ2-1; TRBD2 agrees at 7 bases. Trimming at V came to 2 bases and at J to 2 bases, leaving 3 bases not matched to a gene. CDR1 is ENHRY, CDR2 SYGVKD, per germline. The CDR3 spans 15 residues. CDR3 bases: TGTGCCATCAGTGAGCCAGGACTAGCCTACAATGAGCAGTTCTTC. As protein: CAISEPGLAYNEQFF.

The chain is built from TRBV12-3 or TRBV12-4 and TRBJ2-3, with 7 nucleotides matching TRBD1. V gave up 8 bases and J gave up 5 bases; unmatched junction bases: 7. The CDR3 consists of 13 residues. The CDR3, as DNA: TGTGCCAGCGAGGGGGCGAGCGAAGATACGCAGTATTTT. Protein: CASEGASEDTQYF.

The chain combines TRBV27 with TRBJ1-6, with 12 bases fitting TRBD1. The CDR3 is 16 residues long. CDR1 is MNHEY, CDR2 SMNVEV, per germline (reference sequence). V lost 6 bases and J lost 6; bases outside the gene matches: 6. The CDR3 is CASSRGTGGSNSPLHF. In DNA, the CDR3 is TGTGCCAGCAGCCGCGGGACAGGGGGCTCTAATTCACCCCTCCACTTT.

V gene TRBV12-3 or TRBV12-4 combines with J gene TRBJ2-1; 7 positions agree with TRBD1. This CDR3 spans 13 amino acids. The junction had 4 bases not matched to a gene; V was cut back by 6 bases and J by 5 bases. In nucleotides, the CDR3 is TGTGCCAGCAGACTGGGACAGAACAATGAGCAGTTCTTC. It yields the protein CASRLGQNNEQFF.

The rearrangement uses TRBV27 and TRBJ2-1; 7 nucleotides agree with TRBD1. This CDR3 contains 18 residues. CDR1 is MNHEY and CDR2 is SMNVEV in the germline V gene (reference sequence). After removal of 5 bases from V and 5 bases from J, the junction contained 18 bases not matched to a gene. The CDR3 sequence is CASSRLRTGPRTDNEQFF. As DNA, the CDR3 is TGTGCCAGCAGTCGGTTAAGGACAGGCCCACGTACCGACAATGAGCAGTTCTTC.

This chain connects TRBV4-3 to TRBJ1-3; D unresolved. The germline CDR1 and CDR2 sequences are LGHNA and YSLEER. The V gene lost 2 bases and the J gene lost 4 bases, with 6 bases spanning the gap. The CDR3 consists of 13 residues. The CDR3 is CASSQIQGNTIYF. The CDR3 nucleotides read TGCGCCAGCAGCCAAATACAAGGAAACACCATATATTTT.

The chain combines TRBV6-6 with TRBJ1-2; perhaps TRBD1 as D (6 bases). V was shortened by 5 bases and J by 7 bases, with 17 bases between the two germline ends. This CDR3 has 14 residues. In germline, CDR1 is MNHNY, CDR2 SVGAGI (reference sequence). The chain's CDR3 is CASSPPAQGGGYTF. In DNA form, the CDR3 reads TGTGCCAGCAGTCCGCCAGCACAGGGTGGTGGCTACACCTTC.

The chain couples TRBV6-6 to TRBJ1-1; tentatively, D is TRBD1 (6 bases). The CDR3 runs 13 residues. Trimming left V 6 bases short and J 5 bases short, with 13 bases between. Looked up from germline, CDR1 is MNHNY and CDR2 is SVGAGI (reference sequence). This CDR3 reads CASRQGSGTEAFF. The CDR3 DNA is TGTGCCAGCAGACAGGGCTCGGGGACTGAAGCTTTCTTT.

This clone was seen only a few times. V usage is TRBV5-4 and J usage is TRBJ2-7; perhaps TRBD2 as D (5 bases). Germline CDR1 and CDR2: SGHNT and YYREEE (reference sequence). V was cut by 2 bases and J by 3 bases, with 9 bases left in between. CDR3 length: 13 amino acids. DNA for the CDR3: TGTGCCAGCAGCTTTCCTGAGGGCTACGAGCAGTACTTC. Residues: CASSFPEGYEQYF.

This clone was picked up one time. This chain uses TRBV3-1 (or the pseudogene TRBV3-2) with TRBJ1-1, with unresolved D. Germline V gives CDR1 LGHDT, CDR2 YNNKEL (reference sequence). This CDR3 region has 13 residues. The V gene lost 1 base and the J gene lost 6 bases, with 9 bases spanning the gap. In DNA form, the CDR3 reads TGTGCCAGCAGCCAAGTCATTCGGTCTGAAGCTTTCTTT. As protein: CASSQVIRSEAFF.

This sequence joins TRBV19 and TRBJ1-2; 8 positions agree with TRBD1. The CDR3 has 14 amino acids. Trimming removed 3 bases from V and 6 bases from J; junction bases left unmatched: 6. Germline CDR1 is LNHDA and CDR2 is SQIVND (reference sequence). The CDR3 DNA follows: TGTGCCAGTAGTATCTCAGGGGGCTGGAATGGCTACACCTTC. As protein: CASSISGGWNGYTF. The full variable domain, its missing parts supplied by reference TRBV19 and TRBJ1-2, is DGGITQSPKYLFRKEGQNVTLSCEQNLNHDAMYWYRQDPGQGLRLIYYSQIVNDFQKGDIAEGYSVSREKKESFPLTVTSAQKNPTAFYLCASSISGGWNGYTFGSGTRLTVV.

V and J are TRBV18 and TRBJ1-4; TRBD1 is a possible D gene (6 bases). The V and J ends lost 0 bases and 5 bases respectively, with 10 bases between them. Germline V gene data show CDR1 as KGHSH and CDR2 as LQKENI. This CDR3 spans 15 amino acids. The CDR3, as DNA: TGTGCCAGCTCACCACCGAGTAGGGGGAATGAAAAACTGTTTTTT. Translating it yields CASSPPSRGNEKLFF.

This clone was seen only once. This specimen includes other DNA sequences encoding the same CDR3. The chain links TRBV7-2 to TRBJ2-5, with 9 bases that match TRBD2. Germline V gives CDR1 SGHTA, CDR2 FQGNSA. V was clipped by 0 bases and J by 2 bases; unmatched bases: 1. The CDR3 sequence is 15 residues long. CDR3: CASSLAAGGQETQYF. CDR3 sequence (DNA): TGTGCCAGCAGCTTAGCGGCGGGGGGGCAAGAGACCCAGTACTTC. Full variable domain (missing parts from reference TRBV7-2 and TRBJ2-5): GAGVSQSPSNKVTEKGKDVELRCDPISGHTALYWYRQSLGQGLEFLIYFQGNSAPDKSGLPSDRFSAERTGGSVSTLTIQRTQQEDSAVYLCASSLAAGGQETQYFGPGTRLLVL.

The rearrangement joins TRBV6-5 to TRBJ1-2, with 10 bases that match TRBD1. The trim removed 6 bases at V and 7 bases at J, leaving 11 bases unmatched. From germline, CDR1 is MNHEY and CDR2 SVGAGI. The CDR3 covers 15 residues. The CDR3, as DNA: TGTGCCAGCAGCGCCCCGGGACAGGGGTACGGTGGCTACACCTTC. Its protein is CASSAPGQGYGGYTF.

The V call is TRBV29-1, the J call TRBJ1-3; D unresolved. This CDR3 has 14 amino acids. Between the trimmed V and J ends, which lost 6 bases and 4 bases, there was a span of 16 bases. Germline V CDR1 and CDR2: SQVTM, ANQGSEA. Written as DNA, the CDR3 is TGCAGCGTCGCACCCACAATGCGGGGAAACACCATATATTTT. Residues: CSVAPTMRGNTIYF.

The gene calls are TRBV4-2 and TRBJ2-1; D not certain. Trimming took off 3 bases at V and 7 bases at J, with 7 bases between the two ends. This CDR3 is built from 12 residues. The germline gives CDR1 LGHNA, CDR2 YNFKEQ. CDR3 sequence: CASSQPGNEQFF. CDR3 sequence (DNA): TGTGCCAGCAGCCAGCCGGGTAATGAGCAGTTCTTC.

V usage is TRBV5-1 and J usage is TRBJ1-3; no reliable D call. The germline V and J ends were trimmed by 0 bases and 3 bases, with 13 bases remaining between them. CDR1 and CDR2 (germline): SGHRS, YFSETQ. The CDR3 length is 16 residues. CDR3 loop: CASSLAGGLYGNTIYF. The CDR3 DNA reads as TGCGCCAGCAGCTTGGCCGGAGGACTGTATGGAAACACCATATATTTT.

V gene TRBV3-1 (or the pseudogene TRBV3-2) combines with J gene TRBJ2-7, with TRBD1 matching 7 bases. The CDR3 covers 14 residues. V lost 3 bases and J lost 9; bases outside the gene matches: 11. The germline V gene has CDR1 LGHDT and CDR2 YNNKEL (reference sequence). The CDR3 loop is CASSQSGQTGAQYF. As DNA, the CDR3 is TGTGCCAGCAGCCAGAGCGGTCAAACAGGGGCGCAGTACTTC.

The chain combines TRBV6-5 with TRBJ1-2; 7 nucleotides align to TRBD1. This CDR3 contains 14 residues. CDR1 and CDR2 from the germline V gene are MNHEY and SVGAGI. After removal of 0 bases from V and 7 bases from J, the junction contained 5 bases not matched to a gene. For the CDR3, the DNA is TGTGCCAGCAGTTACTCCACAGGGGAGAGTGGCTACACCTTC. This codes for CASSYSTGESGYTF.

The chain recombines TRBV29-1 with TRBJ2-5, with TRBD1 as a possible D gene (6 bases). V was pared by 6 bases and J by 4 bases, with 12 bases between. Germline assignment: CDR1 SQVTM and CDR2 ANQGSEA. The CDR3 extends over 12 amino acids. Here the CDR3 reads CSVEQGRETQYF. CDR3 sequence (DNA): TGCAGCGTGGAACAGGGAAGAGAGACCCAGTACTTC. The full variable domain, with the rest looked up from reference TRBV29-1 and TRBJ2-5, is SAVISQKPSRDICQRGTSLTIQCQVDSQVTMMFWYRQQPGQSLTLIATANQGSEATYESGFVIDKFPISRPNLTFSTLTVSNMSPEDSSIYLCSVEQGRETQYFGPGTRLLVL.

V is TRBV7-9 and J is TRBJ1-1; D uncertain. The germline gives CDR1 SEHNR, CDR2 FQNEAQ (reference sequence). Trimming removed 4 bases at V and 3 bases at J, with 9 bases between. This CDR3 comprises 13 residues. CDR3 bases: TGTGCCAGCAGCTCCCGTATAGACACTGAAGCTTTCTTT. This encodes CASSSRIDTEAFF.

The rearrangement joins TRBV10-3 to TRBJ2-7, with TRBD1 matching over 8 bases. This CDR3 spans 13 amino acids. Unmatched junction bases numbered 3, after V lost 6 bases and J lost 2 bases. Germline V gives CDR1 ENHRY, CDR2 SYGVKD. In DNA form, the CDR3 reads TGTGCCATCAGAGGACAGGGACCCTACGAGCAGTACTTC. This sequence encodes CAIRGQGPYEQYF.

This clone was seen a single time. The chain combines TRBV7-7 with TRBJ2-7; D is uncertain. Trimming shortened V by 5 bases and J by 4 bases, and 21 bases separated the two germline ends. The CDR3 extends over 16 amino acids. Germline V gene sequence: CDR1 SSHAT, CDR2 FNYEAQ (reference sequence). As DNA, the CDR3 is TGTGCCAGCAGCCCAATAATCGGGTTGCTTTCTTACGAGCAGTACTTC. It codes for CASSPIIGLLSYEQYF. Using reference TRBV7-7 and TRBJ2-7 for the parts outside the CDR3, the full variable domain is GAGVSQSPRYKVTKRGQDVTLRCDPISSHATLYWYQQALGQGPEFLTYFNYEAQPDKSGLPSDRFSAERPEGSISTLTIQRTEQRDSAMYRCASSPIIGLLSYEQYFGPGTRLTVT.

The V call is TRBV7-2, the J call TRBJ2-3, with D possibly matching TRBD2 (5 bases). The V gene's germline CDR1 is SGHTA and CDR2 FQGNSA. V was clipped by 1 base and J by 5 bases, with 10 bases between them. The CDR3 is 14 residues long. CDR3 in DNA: TGTGCCAGCAGCTTAGTTTGGGCGGGAGATACGCAGTATTTT. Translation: CASSLVWAGDTQYF.